This record covers a single TCR beta chain. Its antigen is still unknown. Germline CDR1 reads DFQATT; CDR2 reads SNEGSKA (reference sequence). V shed 7 bases and J shed 5 bases, with 21 bases lying between them. The CDR3 is 16 residues long. This specimen belongs to a study of Graves' ophthalmopathy and Graves' hyperthyroidism. Overall study context: Stable hyperthyroidism referred to disease that showed no ophthalmopathy within 18 months of follow-up. Study observations and caveats: Appearing in blood as well were most expanded thyroid clonotypes above 0.001 frequency.

The hyperthyroidism patients, aged 18 to 65, had been newly diagnosed, with under 2 months' duration. Orbital computed tomography, together with clinical symptoms, serum thyroxine, TRAb and thyroid ultrasound, was used for diagnosis. The TCR beta CDR3 regions underwent amplification from RNA transcripts. The authors performed first-round RT-PCR with HTBI primers and then a second-round multiplex PCR. Each CDR3 protein gets one entry after TCRdb re-called the multiplex PCR reads with MiXCR. Of about 590,000 distinct CDR3 sequences in the sample, approximately 35% were seen once. Sequenced: peripheral blood or thyroid tissue (not recorded which). The TCR originated in an adult man with Graves' hyperthyroidism. This chain connects TRBV20-1 to TRBJ1-6, with a weak D call TRBD1 (5 bases). The CDR3 DNA reads as TGCAGTGGTTCTTCCCGTCTGACAGAGCATAATTCACCCCTCCACTTT. It encodes CSGSSRLTEHNSPLHF.